Sequencing of this TCR beta chain was carried out in a study of regulatory T cells in long-lasting Graves disease. Study-wide results and caveats: Less diverse TCR repertoires were seen in persistent Graves' patients than in newly diagnosed ones. Favoring TRBV28, TRBJ1-2 and TRBJ2-5 was a feature seen in persistent disease.

Through Arm-PCR of CDR3 regions and iRepertoire HTBI primers, TCR beta libraries were built. TCRdb processed the multiplex PCR reads anew with MiXCR; each CDR3 protein has one entry. The sample carries 500,000 to 700,000 distinct CDR3 sequences, around 17% recorded once. The sample's time point: newly diagnosed GD, antithyroid drugs for less than 3 months. The TCR library was prepared using RNA isolated from PBMCs. There are a few counts of this clonotype. What it binds is not known. This is likely a read error, given that the CDR3 carries no conserved phenylalanine or tryptophan at its end. The germline CDR1 and CDR2 sequences are MNHNS and SASEGT. CDR3 length equals 17 residues. The V end lost 5 bases, the J end lost 0 bases, and 17 bases lay between the germline ends. The data also belong to a second study, concerning T cells in Graves' hyperthyroidism and ophthalmopathy. As reported in that work: Diagnosis of hyperthyroidism was new in patients aged 18 to 65, and its duration was under 2 months. Ophthalmopathy was identified by the model a median approximately 6.4 months ahead of onset.

The origin of this receptor is a woman in her twenties or thirties with Graves disease. The chain recombines TRBV6-1 with TRBJ2-4, with D perhaps matching TRBD2 (6 bases). The sample in question was peripheral blood mononuclear cells (PBMCs), obtained at new diagnosis, from a patient treated with antithyroid drugs. CDR3 loop: CASSHGSSGIAKNIQYL. For the CDR3, the DNA is TGTGCCAGCAGTCACGGGAGCTCAGGGATAGCCAAAAACATTCAGTACCTC.